Listed below are T cell receptor beta chains from one sample, sequenced in a study of T-cell memory formation after mild COVID-19. Using its own MiXCR run on the 5' RACE reads, TCRdb lists one record per CDR3 protein. The sample carries around 340,000 distinct CDR3 sequences, 15% to 20% recorded once. Sequenced input: PBMCs or a T cell subset sorted from them (not recorded which). Receptors originate from a man between 18 and 29 years old who had mild COVID-19 (a few samples of this study predate the infection). Cell type and time point are not known. Both conserved end residues are part of each CDR3. Fields, in order: V gene, J gene, D gene, clone size, CDR3 DNA, CDR3 protein. D genes are given only for firm matches. Clone size is shown for a subset of rows, as once, few, many or a class of expanded clone.

v_call: TRBV5-1; j_call: TRBJ2-2; d_call: -; clone_size: many; cdr3_nt: TGCGCCAGCAGCCGGTCTGTCCAATTGAACACCGGGGAGCTGTTTTTT; cdr3_aa: CASSRSVQLNTGELFF
v_call: TRBV4-1; j_call: TRBJ2-3; d_call: TRBD2; clone_size: few; cdr3_nt: TGCGCCAGCAGCCAAGAGCTCGGGGGGTCAGATACGCAGTATTTT; cdr3_aa: CASSQELGGSDTQYF
v_call: TRBV10-1; j_call: TRBJ2-5; d_call: TRBD2; clone_size: few; cdr3_nt: TGCGCCAGCAATCGAGCGGGGGGGAAAGAGACCCAGTACTTC; cdr3_aa: CASNRAGGKETQYF
v_call: TRBV20-1; j_call: TRBJ1-2; d_call: -; clone_size: many; cdr3_nt: TGCAGTGCTAGAGATCCGTTGAGTGGCTATGGCTACACCTTC; cdr3_aa: CSARDPLSGYGYTF
v_call: TRBV28; j_call: TRBJ2-1; d_call: -; clone_size: -; cdr3_nt: TGTGCCAGCAAGTCGTGGACCGCCGTTTACAATGAGCAGTTCTTC; cdr3_aa: CASKSWTAVYNEQFF
v_call: TRBV7-6; j_call: TRBJ2-1; d_call: TRBD2; clone_size: -; cdr3_nt: TGTGCCAGCAGCCTACTAGCGGTTTTATACAATGAGCAGTTCTTC; cdr3_aa: CASSLLAVLYNEQFF
v_call: TRBV20-1; j_call: TRBJ2-7; d_call: -; clone_size: -; cdr3_nt: TGCAGTGCTAGAGCGCCAGGGGCCGAGCAGTACTTC; cdr3_aa: CSARAPGAEQYF
v_call: TRBV19; j_call: TRBJ1-1; d_call: -; clone_size: few; cdr3_nt: TGTGCCAGTGGTGGACGGCGGGAAGCTTTCTTT; cdr3_aa: CASGGRREAFF
v_call: TRBV7-9; j_call: TRBJ2-1; d_call: TRBD2; clone_size: few; cdr3_nt: TGTGCCAGCAGCTTAGAAGGACTAGGGCCCGGGGAGCAGTTCTTC; cdr3_aa: CASSLEGLGPGEQFF
v_call: TRBV4-1; j_call: TRBJ2-7; d_call: TRBD2; clone_size: few; cdr3_nt: TGCGCCAGCAGCCGGGGACTAGCGGGGGGGCGGCCCGAGCAGTACTTC; cdr3_aa: CASSRGLAGGRPEQYF
v_call: TRBV7-2; j_call: TRBJ2-1; d_call: -; clone_size: few; cdr3_nt: TGTGCCAGCTCCCCACATCGGAGGGATGAGCAGTTCTTC; cdr3_aa: CASSPHRRDEQFF
v_call: TRBV7-9; j_call: TRBJ2-2; d_call: TRBD2; clone_size: -; cdr3_nt: TGTGCCAGCAGATTGGGACTAGTAACGGAAGGCGGGGAGCTGTTTTTT; cdr3_aa: CASRLGLVTEGGELFF
v_call: TRBV20-1; j_call: TRBJ2-7; d_call: -; clone_size: few; cdr3_nt: TGCAGTGCTCCACAGGGAAACGAGCAGTACTTC; cdr3_aa: CSAPQGNEQYF
v_call: TRBV27; j_call: TRBJ1-2; d_call: -; clone_size: few; cdr3_nt: TGTGCCAGCAGTTTATCGTTCCCCCAGGGCGGCTATGGCTACACCTTC; cdr3_aa: CASSLSFPQGGYGYTF
v_call: TRBV7-9; j_call: TRBJ2-3; d_call: TRBD1; clone_size: few; cdr3_nt: TGTGCCAGCAGCCCCGGGACAGCTTCCGTGTCGGGCACAGATACGCAGTATTTT; cdr3_aa: CASSPGTASVSGTDTQYF
v_call: TRBV7-2; j_call: TRBJ1-2; d_call: -; clone_size: -; cdr3_nt: TGTGCCAGCAGCCCCCGTGCGGACAATGGCTACACCTTC; cdr3_aa: CASSPRADNGYTF
v_call: TRBV12-3/TRBV12-4; j_call: TRBJ2-1; d_call: TRBD2; clone_size: few; cdr3_nt: TGTGCCAGCAGTTCCCTAGCGGGGGGGCTCACTGAGCAGTTCTTC; cdr3_aa: CASSSLAGGLTEQFF
v_call: TRBV7-8; j_call: TRBJ1-2; d_call: TRBD1; clone_size: -; cdr3_nt: TGTGCCAGCAGCCCGGGACAGGGATTATATGGCTACACCTTC; cdr3_aa: CASSPGQGLYGYTF
v_call: TRBV7-6; j_call: TRBJ2-1; d_call: -; clone_size: -; cdr3_nt: TGTGCCAGCAGCGTACAGGGATGGGACGATGAGCAGTTCTTC; cdr3_aa: CASSVQGWDDEQFF
v_call: TRBV5-4; j_call: TRBJ2-1; d_call: -; clone_size: few; cdr3_nt: TGTGCCAGCAGCTTCTCGACAGACCACAATGAGCAGTTCTTC; cdr3_aa: CASSFSTDHNEQFF
v_call: TRBV12-3/TRBV12-4; j_call: TRBJ1-3; d_call: -; clone_size: few; cdr3_nt: TGTGCCAGCAGTGAAACAGAGAGCTCTGGAAACACCATATATTTT; cdr3_aa: CASSETESSGNTIYF
v_call: TRBV5-1; j_call: TRBJ1-3; d_call: -; clone_size: few; cdr3_nt: TGCGCCAGCAAACTGGACTCTGCCTCTGGAAACACCATATATTTT; cdr3_aa: CASKLDSASGNTIYF
v_call: TRBV12-3/TRBV12-4; j_call: TRBJ2-3; d_call: -; clone_size: -; cdr3_nt: TGTGCCAGCAGTCCCTTAGGGTCTACGCAGTATTTT; cdr3_aa: CASSPLGSTQYF
v_call: TRBV3-1; j_call: TRBJ2-3; d_call: TRBD2; clone_size: -; cdr3_nt: TGTGCCAGCAGCCAAGCACTAGCGGGGAGCACAGATACGCAGTATTTT; cdr3_aa: CASSQALAGSTDTQYF
v_call: TRBV7-2; j_call: TRBJ1-6; d_call: -; clone_size: -; cdr3_nt: TGTGCCAGCAGCCGAATTGGCATTAATTCACCCCTCCACTTT; cdr3_aa: CASSRIGINSPLHF
v_call: TRBV4-2; j_call: TRBJ2-7; d_call: -; clone_size: many; cdr3_nt: TGTGCCAGCAGCCAAGATTTGCGGGGGCGGAGCTCCTACGAGCAGTACTTC; cdr3_aa: CASSQDLRGRSSYEQYF
v_call: TRBV2; j_call: TRBJ2-7; d_call: -; clone_size: few; cdr3_nt: TGTGCCAGCAGTGAAGGTGACGGCGACGTCAAGCAGTACTTC; cdr3_aa: CASSEGDGDVKQYF
v_call: TRBV7-2; j_call: TRBJ2-3; d_call: TRBD2; clone_size: -; cdr3_nt: TGTGCCAGCAGCCCTTTAGCGGGGGAGATCACAGATACGCAGTATTTT; cdr3_aa: CASSPLAGEITDTQYF
v_call: TRBV4-3; j_call: TRBJ2-1; d_call: -; clone_size: few; cdr3_nt: TGCGCCAGCAGCCAGAACCCCGAGAGCTCCTACAATGAGCAGTTCTTC; cdr3_aa: CASSQNPESSYNEQFF
v_call: TRBV10-1; j_call: TRBJ2-3; d_call: -; clone_size: once; cdr3_nt: TGCGCCAGCAGTGGGGACGAACTGCGGTTGGGGGATACGCAGTATTTT; cdr3_aa: CASSGDELRLGDTQYF
v_call: TRBV29-1; j_call: TRBJ2-5; d_call: -; clone_size: -; cdr3_nt: TGCAGCGTTGACGGCCGCCTAGAGACCCAGTACTTC; cdr3_aa: CSVDGRLETQYF
v_call: TRBV25-1; j_call: TRBJ1-2; d_call: -; clone_size: few; cdr3_nt: TGTGCCAGCAGTGAAGGGGGGCAAGGCGGCTATGGCTACACCTTC; cdr3_aa: CASSEGGQGGYGYTF
v_call: TRBV6-1; j_call: TRBJ2-3; d_call: -; clone_size: few; cdr3_nt: TGTGCCAGCAGTGTAGTAGCGGCCCCTTCGGGGGATTTT; cdr3_aa: CASSVVAAPSGDF